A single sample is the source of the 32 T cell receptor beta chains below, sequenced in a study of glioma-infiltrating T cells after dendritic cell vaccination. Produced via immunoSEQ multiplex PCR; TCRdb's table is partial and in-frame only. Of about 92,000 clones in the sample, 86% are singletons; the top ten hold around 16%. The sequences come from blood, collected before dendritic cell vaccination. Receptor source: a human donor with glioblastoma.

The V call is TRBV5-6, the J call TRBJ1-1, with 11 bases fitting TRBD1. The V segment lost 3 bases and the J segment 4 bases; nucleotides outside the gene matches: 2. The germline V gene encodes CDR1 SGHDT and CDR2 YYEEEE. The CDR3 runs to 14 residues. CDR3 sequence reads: CASSWGTGGTEAFF. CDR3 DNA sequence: TGTGCCAGCAGCTGGGGGACAGGGGGCACTGAAGCTTTCTTT.

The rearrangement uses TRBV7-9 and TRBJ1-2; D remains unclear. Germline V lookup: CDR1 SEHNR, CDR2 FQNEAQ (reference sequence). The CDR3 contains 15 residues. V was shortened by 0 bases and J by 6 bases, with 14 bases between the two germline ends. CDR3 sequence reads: CASSLALAGWNGYTF. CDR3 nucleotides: TGTGCCAGCAGCTTAGCTCTGGCAGGATGGAATGGCTACACCTTC.

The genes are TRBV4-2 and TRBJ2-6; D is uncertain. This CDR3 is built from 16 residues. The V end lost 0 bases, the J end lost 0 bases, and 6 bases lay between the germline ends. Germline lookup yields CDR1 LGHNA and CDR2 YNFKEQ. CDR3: CASSQDPVSGANVLTF. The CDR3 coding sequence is TGTGCCAGCAGCCAAGACCCCGTCTCTGGGGCCAACGTCCTGACTTTC.

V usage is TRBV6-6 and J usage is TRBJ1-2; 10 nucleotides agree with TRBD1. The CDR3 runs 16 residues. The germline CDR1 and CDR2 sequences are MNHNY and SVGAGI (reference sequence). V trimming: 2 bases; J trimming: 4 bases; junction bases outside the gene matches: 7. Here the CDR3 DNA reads TGTGCCAGCAGTTACGGGACAGGGGACGAAGCCTATGGCTACACCTTC. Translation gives CASSYGTGDEAYGYTF.

The DNA of the CDR3 is TGCGCCAGCAGCGGGACTAGCGGGGGAGCGGAGACCCAGTACTTC. Amino acid sequence: CASSGTSGGAETQYF. This sequence joins TRBV5-1 and TRBJ2-5, with 14 bases that match TRBD2. This CDR3 contains 15 residues. Germline loops: CDR1 SGHRS, CDR2 YFSETQ. The J segment lost 5 bases and the V segment lost 4 bases, leaving 4 bases of the junction unmatched.

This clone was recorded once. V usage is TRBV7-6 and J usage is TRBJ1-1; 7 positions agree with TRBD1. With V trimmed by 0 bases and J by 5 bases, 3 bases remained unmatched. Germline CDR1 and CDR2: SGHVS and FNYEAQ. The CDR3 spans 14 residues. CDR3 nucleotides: TGTGCCAGCAGCTTAGCGGTCAGGGGGACTGAAGCTTTCTTT. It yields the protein CASSLAVRGTEAFF.

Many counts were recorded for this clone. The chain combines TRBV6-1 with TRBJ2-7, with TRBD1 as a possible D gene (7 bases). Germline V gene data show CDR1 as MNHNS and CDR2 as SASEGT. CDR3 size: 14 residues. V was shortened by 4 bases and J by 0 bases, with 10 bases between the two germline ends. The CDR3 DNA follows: TGTGCCAGCAGTGGCGGGGACAGCTCCTACGAGCAGTACTTC. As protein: CASSGGDSSYEQYF.

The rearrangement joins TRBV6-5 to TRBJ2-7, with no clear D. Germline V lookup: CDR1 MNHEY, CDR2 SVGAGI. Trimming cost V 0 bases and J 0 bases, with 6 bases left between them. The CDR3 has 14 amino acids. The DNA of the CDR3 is TGTGCCAGCAGTTACTCTCCCGTCTCCTACGAGCAGTACTTC. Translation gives CASSYSPVSYEQYF.

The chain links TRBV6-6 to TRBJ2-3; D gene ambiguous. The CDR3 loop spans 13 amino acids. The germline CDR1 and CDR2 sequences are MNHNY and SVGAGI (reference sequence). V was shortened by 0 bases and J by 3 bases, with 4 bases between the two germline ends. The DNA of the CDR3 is TGTGCCAGCAGTTACTCAGCGACAGATACGCAGTATTTT. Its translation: CASSYSATDTQYF.

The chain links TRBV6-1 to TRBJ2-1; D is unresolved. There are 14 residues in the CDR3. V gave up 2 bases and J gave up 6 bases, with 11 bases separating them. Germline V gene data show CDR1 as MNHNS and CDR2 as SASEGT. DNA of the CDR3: TGTGCCAGCAGTGAATCCTCTTCAGGCAATGAGCAGTTCTTC. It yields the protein CASSESSSGNEQFF.

The CDR3 DNA reads as TGCAGCGTTGAGGAAGCGATCTTAGCAAATGAGCAGTTCTTC. Protein: CSVEEAILANEQFF. The chain employs TRBV29-1 and TRBJ2-1; D remains unclear. Per germline, CDR1 SQVTM and CDR2 ANQGSEA. The CDR3 contains 14 residues. V lost 3 bases to trimming and J lost 7 bases, with 16 bases between them.

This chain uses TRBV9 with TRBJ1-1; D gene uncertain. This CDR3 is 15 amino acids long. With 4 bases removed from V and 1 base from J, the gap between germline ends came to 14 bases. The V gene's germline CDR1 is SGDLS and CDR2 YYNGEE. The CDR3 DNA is TGTGCCAGCAGCTTAGGGAAAGGCGGGAACACTGAAGCTTTCTTT. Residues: CASSLGKGGNTEAFF.

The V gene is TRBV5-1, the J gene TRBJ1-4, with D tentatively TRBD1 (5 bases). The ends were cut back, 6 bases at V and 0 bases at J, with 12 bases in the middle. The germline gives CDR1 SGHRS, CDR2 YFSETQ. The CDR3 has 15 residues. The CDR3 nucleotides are TGCGCCAGCAAAGAATCGACAGCAACTAATGAAAAACTGTTTTTT. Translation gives CASKESTATNEKLFF.

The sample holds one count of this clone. The CDR3 DNA reads TGCGCCAGCAGTCCGGGGGAGCCACACTGGGAGTACTTC. The encoded protein is CASSPGEPHWEYF. The chain carries TRBV5-1 and TRBJ2-7, with D possibly being TRBD2 (6 bases). The CDR3 loop spans 13 amino acids. Germline-derived CDR1 and CDR2 are SGHRS and YFSETQ. V lost 5 bases, J lost 11 bases, and 20 bases lay in between.

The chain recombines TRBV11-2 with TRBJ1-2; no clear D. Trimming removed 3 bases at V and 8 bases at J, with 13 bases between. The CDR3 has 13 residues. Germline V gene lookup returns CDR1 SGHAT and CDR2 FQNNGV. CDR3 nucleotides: TGTGCCAGCAGCTTCCGGAGGGAGGAAGGCTACACCTTC. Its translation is CASSFRREEGYTF. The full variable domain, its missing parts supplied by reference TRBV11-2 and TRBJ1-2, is EAGVAQSPRYKIIEKRQSVAFWCNPISGHATLYWYQQILGQGPKLLIQFQNNGVVDDSQLPKDRFSAERLKGVDSTLKIQPAKLEDSAVYLCASSFRREEGYTFGSGTRLTVV.

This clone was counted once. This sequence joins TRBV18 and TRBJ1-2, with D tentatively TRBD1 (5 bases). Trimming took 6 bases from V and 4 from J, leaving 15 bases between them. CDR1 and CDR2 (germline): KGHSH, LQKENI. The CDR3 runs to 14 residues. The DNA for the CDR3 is TGTGCCAGCTCGCCGGACGAGACAGCCTATGGCTACACCTTC. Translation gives CASSPDETAYGYTF. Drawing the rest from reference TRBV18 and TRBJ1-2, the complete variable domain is NAGVMQNPRHLVRRRGQEARLRCSPMKGHSHVYWYRQLPEEGLKFMVYLQKENIIDESGMPKERFSAEFPKEGPSILRIQQVVRGDSAAYFCASSPDETAYGYTFGSGTRLTVV.

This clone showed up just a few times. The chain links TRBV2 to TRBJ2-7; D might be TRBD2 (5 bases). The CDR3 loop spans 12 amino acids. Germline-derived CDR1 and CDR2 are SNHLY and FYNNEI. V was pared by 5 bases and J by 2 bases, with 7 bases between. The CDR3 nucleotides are TGTGCCAGCAGTACCGGGGCCTACGAGCAGTACTTC. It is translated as CASSTGAYEQYF.

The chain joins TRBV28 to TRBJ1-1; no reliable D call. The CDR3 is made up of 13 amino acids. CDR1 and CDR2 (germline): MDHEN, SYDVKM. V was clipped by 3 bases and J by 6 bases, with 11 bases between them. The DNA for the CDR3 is TGTGCCAGCAGTTTCTTAGGGAGTCCTGAAGCTTTCTTT. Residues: CASSFLGSPEAFF.

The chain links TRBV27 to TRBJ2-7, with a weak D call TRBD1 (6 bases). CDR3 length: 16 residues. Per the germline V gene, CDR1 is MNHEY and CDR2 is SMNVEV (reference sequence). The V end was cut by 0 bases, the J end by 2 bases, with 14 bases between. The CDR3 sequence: CASSLSWGQGTYEQYF. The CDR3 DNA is TGTGCCAGCAGTTTATCCTGGGGGCAGGGAACCTACGAGCAGTACTTC.

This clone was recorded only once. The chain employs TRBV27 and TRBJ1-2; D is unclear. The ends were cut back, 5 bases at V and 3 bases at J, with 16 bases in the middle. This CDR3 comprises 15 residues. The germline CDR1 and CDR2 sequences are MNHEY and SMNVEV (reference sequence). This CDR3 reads CASSHGRGLDYGYTF. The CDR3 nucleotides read TGTGCCAGCAGTCACGGCCGAGGGTTGGACTATGGCTACACCTTC.

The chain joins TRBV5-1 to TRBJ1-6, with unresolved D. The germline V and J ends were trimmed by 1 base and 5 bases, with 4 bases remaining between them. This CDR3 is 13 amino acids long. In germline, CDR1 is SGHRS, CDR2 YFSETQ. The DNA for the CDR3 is TGCGCCAGCAGCTTGTCTAATAATTCACCCCTCCACTTT. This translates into CASSLSNNSPLHF.

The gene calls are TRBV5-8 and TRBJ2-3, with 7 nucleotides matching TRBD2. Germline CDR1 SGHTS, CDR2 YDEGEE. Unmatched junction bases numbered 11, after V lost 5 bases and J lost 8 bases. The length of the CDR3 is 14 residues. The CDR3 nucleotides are TGTGCCAGCAGAGGGCGGGGGTCACCCGGTACGCAGTATTTT. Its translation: CASRGRGSPGTQYF.

CDR3 coding DNA: TGTGCCAGTAAAAGTGGGGCCCGGGTCCGAGGCGGCTATGGCTACACCTTC. Translation gives CASKSGARVRGGYGYTF. The chain joins TRBV19 to TRBJ1-2, with TRBD1 as a possible D gene (5 bases). Germline loops: CDR1 LNHDA, CDR2 SQIVND (reference sequence). Trimming shortened V by 7 bases and J by 4 bases, and 25 bases separated the two germline ends. This CDR3 is built from 17 residues.

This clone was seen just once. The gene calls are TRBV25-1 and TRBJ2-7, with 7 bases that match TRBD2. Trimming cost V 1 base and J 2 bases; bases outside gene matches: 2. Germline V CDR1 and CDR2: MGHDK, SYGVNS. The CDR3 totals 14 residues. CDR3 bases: TGTGCCAGCAGTGAATGGGGGGGAACCTACGAGCAGTACTTC. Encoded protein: CASSEWGGTYEQYF.

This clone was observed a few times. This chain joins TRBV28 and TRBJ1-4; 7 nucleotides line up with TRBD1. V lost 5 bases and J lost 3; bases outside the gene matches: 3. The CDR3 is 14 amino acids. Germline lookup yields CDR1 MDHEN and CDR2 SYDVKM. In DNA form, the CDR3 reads TGTGCCAGCAGTCCCGACAGGGCTAATGAAAAACTGTTTTTT. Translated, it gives CASSPDRANEKLFF.

The CDR3 nucleotides read TGTGCCAGCAGCTTCAACCCTTCCGGGACAGGGTCCTACGAGCAGTACTTC. Translated: CASSFNPSGTGSYEQYF. The chain employs TRBV11-2 and TRBJ2-7; 9 positions match TRBD1. Germline CDR1 and CDR2: SGHAT and FQNNGV. There are 17 residues in the CDR3. V lost 3 bases, J lost 1 base, and 10 bases stayed unmatched.

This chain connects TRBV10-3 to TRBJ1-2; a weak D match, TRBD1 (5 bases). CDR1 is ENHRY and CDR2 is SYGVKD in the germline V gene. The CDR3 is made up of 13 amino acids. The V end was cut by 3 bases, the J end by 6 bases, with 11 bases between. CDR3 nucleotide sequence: TGTGCCATCAGTGAAAGACAGTTTGATGGCTACACCTTC. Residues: CAISERQFDGYTF.

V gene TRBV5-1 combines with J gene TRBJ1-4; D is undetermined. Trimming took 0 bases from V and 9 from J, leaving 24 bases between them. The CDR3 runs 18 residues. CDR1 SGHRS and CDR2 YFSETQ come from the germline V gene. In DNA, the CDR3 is TGCGCCAGCAGCTTGGCGGACGTTGCCGGGAGCCAAAAGAAAAAACTGTTTTTT. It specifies CASSLADVAGSQKKKLFF.

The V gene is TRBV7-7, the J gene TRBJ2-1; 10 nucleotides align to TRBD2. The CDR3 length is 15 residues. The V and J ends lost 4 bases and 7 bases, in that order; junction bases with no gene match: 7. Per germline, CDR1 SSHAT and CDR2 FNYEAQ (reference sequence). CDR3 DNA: TGTGCCAGCAGCTCGGGACTAGCGACGGGTAATGAGCAGTTCTTC. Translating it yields CASSSGLATGNEQFF.

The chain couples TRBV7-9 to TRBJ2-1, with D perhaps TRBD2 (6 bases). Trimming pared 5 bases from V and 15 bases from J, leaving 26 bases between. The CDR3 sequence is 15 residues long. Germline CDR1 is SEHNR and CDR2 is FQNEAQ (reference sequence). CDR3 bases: TGTGCCAGCAGCCCCACCGGGACTCAAACCTCCGCCGGGTTCTTC. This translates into CASSPTGTQTSAGFF.

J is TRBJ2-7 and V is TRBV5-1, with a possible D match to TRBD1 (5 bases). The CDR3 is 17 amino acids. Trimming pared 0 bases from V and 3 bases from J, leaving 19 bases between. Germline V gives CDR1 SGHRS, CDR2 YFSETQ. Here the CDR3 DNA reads TGCGCCAGCAGCTTGGATTTCAACGTGCAGGGTATCTACGAGCAGTACTTC. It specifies CASSLDFNVQGIYEQYF. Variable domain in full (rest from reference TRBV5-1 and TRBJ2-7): KAGVTQTPRYLIKTRGQQVTLSCSPISGHRSVSWYQQTPGQGLQFLFEYFSETQRNKGNFPGRFSGRQFSNSRSEMNVSTLELGDSALYLCASSLDFNVQGIYEQYFGPGTRLTVT.

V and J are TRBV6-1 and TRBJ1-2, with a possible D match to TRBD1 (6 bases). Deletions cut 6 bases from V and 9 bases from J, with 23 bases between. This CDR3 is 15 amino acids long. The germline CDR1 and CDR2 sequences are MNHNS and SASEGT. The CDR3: CASRSGLDSFERYTF. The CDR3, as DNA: TGTGCCAGCAGATCCGGACTGGACAGCTTTGAACGCTACACCTTC.